Below are 6 T cell receptor beta chains sequenced from a single sample in a study of cytomegalovirus exposure and HLA in healthy donors. The PCR used 60 Vbeta and 13 Jbeta primers. The protocol was immunoSEQ multiplex PCR, while the TCRdb copy is restricted to in-frame clones and leaves out a portion. The sample shows over 50,000 clones, more than 60% of them seen only once. What was sequenced was PBMCs. These receptors were taken from a man aged 50 or older in good health and CMV-seropositive.

This sequence joins TRBV19 and TRBJ2-1, with 10 positions matching TRBD2. Germline V gives CDR1 LNHDA, CDR2 SQIVND (reference sequence). Trimming at V came to 7 bases and at J to 5 bases, leaving 8 bases not matched to a gene. This CDR3 has 15 residues. CDR3 DNA sequence: TGTGCCAGTACCCCAGGACTAGCGGAAGACAATGAGCAGTTCTTC. Amino acids: CASTPGLAEDNEQFF.

This chain's CDR3 is CASSQQVGSPYEQYF. DNA of the CDR3: TGTGCCAGCAGTCAACAGGTGGGCTCCCCCTACGAGCAGTACTTC. The chain recombines TRBV27 with TRBJ2-7, with a tentative D call TRBD1 (5 bases). CDR1 is MNHEY, CDR2 SMNVEV, per germline (reference sequence). The ends were cut back, 5 bases at V and 2 bases at J, with 16 bases in the middle. There are 15 residues in the CDR3.

This chain connects TRBV18 to TRBJ2-3, with 9 bases fitting TRBD1. This CDR3 has 17 residues. Germline CDR1 reads KGHSH; CDR2 reads LQKENI. V dropped 0 bases and J dropped 3; count of bases not matched to a gene: 7. The CDR3 DNA sequence: TGTGCCAGCTCACCACCGTTAGGACAGGGGCCAACAGATACGCAGTATTTT. Translating gives CASSPPLGQGPTDTQYF.

The rearrangement uses TRBV9 and TRBJ1-3; D remains ambiguous. The CDR3 covers 17 residues. Looked up from germline, CDR1 is SGDLS and CDR2 is YYNGEE. V was cut by 1 base and J by 4 bases, with 18 bases left in between. The DNA for the CDR3 is TGTGCCAGCAGCGTAACTAACGAGGCCCGGGGAGGAAACACCATATATTTT. Translated, it gives CASSVTNEARGGNTIYF. The variable domain in full, with the rest retrieved from reference TRBV9 and TRBJ1-3, is DSGVTQTPKHLITATGQRVTLRCSPRSGDLSVYWYQQSLDQGLQFLIQYYNGEERAKGNILERFSAQQFPDLHSELNLSSLELGDSALYFCASSVTNEARGGNTIYFGEGSWLTVV.

The chain combines TRBV5-4 with TRBJ2-5, with TRBD1 matching 8 bases. CDR1 is SGHNT and CDR2 is YYREEE in the germline V gene (reference sequence). Germline trimming cut 4 bases from V and 6 bases from J; bases unmatched to any gene: 14. The length of the CDR3 is 16 residues. In nucleotides, the CDR3 is TGTGCCAGCAGCACGACCCGACAGGGGATGGTGAAGACCCAGTACTTC. It is translated as CASSTTRQGMVKTQYF. Drawing the rest from reference TRBV5-4 and TRBJ2-5, the complete variable domain is ETGVTQSPTHLIKTRGQQVTLRCSSQSGHNTVSWYQQALGQGPQFIFQYYREEENGRGNFPPRFSGLQFPNYSSELNVNALELDDSALYLCASSTTRQGMVKTQYFGPGTRLLVL.

This clone was picked up a small number of times. The chain combines TRBV25-1 with TRBJ1-2, with a tentative D call TRBD1 (5 bases). V was cut by 4 bases and J by 8 bases, with 17 bases left in between. The V gene's germline CDR1 is MGHDK and CDR2 SYGVNS. This CDR3 region has 14 residues. DNA of the CDR3: TGTGCCAGCAGTGCCGGGACCAAAGGAGGGGGCTACACCTTC. Translating gives CASSAGTKGGGYTF.